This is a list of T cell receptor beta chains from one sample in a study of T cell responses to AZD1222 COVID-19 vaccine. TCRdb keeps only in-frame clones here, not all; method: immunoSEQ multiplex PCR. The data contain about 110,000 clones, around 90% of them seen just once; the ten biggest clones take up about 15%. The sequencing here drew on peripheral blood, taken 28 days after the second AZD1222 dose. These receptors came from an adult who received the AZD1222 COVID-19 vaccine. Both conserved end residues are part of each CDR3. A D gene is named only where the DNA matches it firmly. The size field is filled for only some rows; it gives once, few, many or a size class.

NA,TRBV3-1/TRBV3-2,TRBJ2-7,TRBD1,TGTGCCAGCAGCCAAGCGGTCGCCGGGACAGGAGATTACGAGCAGTACTTC,CASSQAVAGTGDYEQYF
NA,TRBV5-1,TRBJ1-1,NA,TGCGCCAGCAGCTTGTCCGGGGGGAACACTGAAGCTTTCTTT,CASSLSGGNTEAFF
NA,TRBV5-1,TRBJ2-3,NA,TGCGCCAGCAGGCACCGGGACACATCCCCCACAGATACGCAGTATTTT,CASRHRDTSPTDTQYF
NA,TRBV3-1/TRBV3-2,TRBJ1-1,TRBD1,TGTGCCAGCAGACTCACTGGACAGGGGAACACTGAAGCTTTCTTT,CASRLTGQGNTEAFF
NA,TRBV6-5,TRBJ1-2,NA,TGTGCCAGCAGTTACATGGAGCCAAGATACTATGGCTACACCTTC,CASSYMEPRYYGYTF
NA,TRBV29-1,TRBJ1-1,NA,TGCAGCGTCCGCCCAAGGGCGGTGAACACTGAAGCTTTCTTT,CSVRPRAVNTEAFF
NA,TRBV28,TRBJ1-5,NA,TGTGCCAGCAGAGAGGACAATCAGCCCCAGCATTTT,CASREDNQPQHF
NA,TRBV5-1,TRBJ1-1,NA,TGCGCCAGCAGCTTGGCGGAGGGGAACACTGAAGCTTTCTTT,CASSLAEGNTEAFF
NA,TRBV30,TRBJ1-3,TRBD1,TGTGCCTGGAGACTAGGGGGCGCCAGATCCCCCTCTGGAAACACCATATATTTT,CAWRLGGARSPSGNTIYF
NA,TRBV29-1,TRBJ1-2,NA,TGCAGCGTTGATGGGGGCGACGGCTACACCTTC,CSVDGGDGYTF
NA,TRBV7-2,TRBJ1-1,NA,TGTGCCAGCAGCTCCGGATGGGTCAGCACTGAAGCTTTCTTT,CASSSGWVSTEAFF
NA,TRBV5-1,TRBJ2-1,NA,TGCGCCAGCGGTAACGGCGGGACAGAAGAGTACAATGAGCAGTTCTTC,CASGNGGTEEYNEQFF
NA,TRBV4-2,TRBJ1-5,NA,TGTGCCAGCAGCCAAGATTCGGCCCAGCCCCAGCATTTT,CASSQDSAQPQHF
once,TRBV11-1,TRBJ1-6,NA,TGTGCCAGCAGCTTACGTCAAGGGGTTGAGTCACCCCTCCACTTT,CASSLRQGVESPLHF
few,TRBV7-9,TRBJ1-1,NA,TGTGCCAGCAGCTTAGCGGAACAGGAGGTGAACACTGAAGCTTTCTTT,CASSLAEQEVNTEAFF
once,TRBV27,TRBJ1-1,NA,TGTGCCAGCAGTTTATCGACAGGTAGTGAAGCTTTCTTT,CASSLSTGSEAFF
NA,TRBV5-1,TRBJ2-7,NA,TGCGCCAGCAGCACTGACTTGACCTACGAGCAGTACTTC,CASSTDLTYEQYF
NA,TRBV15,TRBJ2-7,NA,TGTGCCACCAGCACGACAGGTCCTTACGAGCAGTACTTC,CATSTTGPYEQYF
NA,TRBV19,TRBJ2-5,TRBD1,TGTGCCAGTAGTCTTGACAGGGGAGAGACCCAGTACTTC,CASSLDRGETQYF
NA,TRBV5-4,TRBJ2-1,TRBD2,TGTGCCAGCAGCTCTTCGAGCGGGGCATCCTACAATGAGCAGTTCTTC,CASSSSSGASYNEQFF
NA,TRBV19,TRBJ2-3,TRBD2,TGTGCCAGTAGTTTAACTAGCGGGAGCGGGACAGATACGCAGTATTTT,CASSLTSGSGTDTQYF
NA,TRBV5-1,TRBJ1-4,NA,TGCGCCAGCAGCTTGGTAGGGTCAACTAATGAAAAACTGTTTTTT,CASSLVGSTNEKLFF
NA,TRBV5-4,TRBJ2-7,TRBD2,TGTGCCAGCAGCCCCGGACTAGCGATGTCCTACGAGCAGTACTTC,CASSPGLAMSYEQYF
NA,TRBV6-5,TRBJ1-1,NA,TGTGCCAGCAACTCTGCTGGCGGGGCGGCTTTCTTT,CASNSAGGAAFF
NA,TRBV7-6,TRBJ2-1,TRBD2,TGTGCCAGCAGCTTATTCGGGGGCAGCGGGGGGTACAATGAGCAGTTCTTC,CASSLFGGSGGYNEQFF
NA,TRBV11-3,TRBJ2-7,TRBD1,TGTGCCAGCAGCCCACAGGTAGGGGGCGCCTACGAGCAGTACTTC,CASSPQVGGAYEQYF
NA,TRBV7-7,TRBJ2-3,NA,TGTGCCAGCAGCTTAGGCTCGACAGATACGCAGTATTTT,CASSLGSTDTQYF
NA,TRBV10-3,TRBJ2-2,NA,TGTGCCACCTTAGATTATAGCCGAACTTACACCGGGGAGCTGTTTTTT,CATLDYSRTYTGELFF
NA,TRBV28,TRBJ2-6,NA,TGTGCCAGCAGTGAATCTGGGGCCAACGTCCTGACTTTC,CASSESGANVLTF
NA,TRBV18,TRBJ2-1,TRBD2,TGTGCCAGCTCTGCCCAGGGACTAGCGATAGAGCAGTTCTTC,CASSAQGLAIEQFF
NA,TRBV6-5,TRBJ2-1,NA,TGTGCCAGCGGCCCGGGCTCCTACAATGAGCAGTTCTTC,CASGPGSYNEQFF
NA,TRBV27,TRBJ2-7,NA,TGTGCCAGCAGCCTCGGACTATCACACTACGAGCAGTACTTC,CASSLGLSHYEQYF
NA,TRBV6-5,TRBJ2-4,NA,TGTGCCAGCAGTCGCCGGGGCAAAAACATTCAGTACTTC,CASSRRGKNIQYF
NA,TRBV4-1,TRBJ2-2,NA,TGCGCCAGCAGCCAAGATAAGGGTTTGAACACCGGGGAGCTGTTTTTT,CASSQDKGLNTGELFF